This is a list of T cell receptor beta chains from one sample in a study of blood T cell repertoires in COVID-19. Repertoires were generated with immunoSEQ multiplex PCR, while TCRdb's copy carries only in-frame clones and drops some. The sample shows about 170,000 clones, less than 80% of them seen only once. The sequenced sample was PBMCs or T cells enriched from blood (not recorded which). The receptors derive from a woman between 65 and 79 years old in a cohort exposed to, infected with or recovered from COVID-19 (not recorded which). The CDR3 runs from the conserved cysteine through the conserved F or W. The order of the fields is J gene, clone size, V gene, D gene, CDR3 DNA, CDR3 protein. The D gene is left open where the match is weak. A row's size may be missing; if present it is once, few, many or a size class.

TRBJ2-1	.	TRBV3-1/TRBV3-2	TRBD2	TGTGCCAGCAGACTACTAGCGGGAGCGTTTAATGAGCAGTTCTTC	CASRLLAGAFNEQFF
TRBJ1-1	.	TRBV4-1	TRBD1	TGCGCCAGCAGCTCCACCGGGACAGGGGGCACTGAAGCTTTCTTT	CASSSTGTGGTEAFF
TRBJ2-2	.	TRBV4-2	.	TGTGCCAGCAGCCCGGACATCTCGAACACCGGGGAGCTGTTTTTT	CASSPDISNTGELFF
TRBJ2-7	.	TRBV7-8	TRBD2	TGTGCCAGCAGCGACCGACTAGCGGCAGTCTACGAGCAGTACTTC	CASSDRLAAVYEQYF
TRBJ2-7	.	TRBV5-1	TRBD2	TGCGCCAGCAGCTTGGGTCGGAATAGCGGGAGCTACGAGCAGTACTTC	CASSLGRNSGSYEQYF
TRBJ1-2	.	TRBV11-3	.	TGTGCCAGCAGCGACGCGTTGAGGGCCCCTTATGGCTACACCTTC	CASSDALRAPYGYTF
TRBJ1-2	.	TRBV28	.	TGTGCCAGTGGAGAACCACAGGGTACTTATGGCTACACCTTC	CASGEPQGTYGYTF
TRBJ1-1	.	TRBV29-1	.	TGCAGCGTAGGACAGCTGAGGGGCACTGAAGCTTTCTTT	CSVGQLRGTEAFF
TRBJ1-6	once	TRBV5-1	.	TGCGCCAGCAGCTCGGGGGGGCAGTCTCGGGATTCACCCCTCCACTTT	CASSSGGQSRDSPLHF
TRBJ2-1	few	TRBV7-9	TRBD1	TGTGCCAGCAGCCCCCGGACAGGAATTTACAATGAGCAGTTCTTC	CASSPRTGIYNEQFF
TRBJ1-4	.	TRBV7-8	TRBD1	TGTGCCAGCAGCTTCTACAGGGGGCGAGGTGAAAAACTGTTTTTT	CASSFYRGRGEKLFF
TRBJ2-1	.	TRBV28	TRBD1	TGTGCCAGCAGTTTATCCCGGACAGGAGAGCAGTTCTTC	CASSLSRTGEQFF
TRBJ2-3	.	TRBV7-2	TRBD2	TGTGCCAGCAGCTCCCGACTAGCAAGCGATACGCAGTATTTT	CASSSRLASDTQYF
TRBJ2-7	.	TRBV3-1/TRBV3-2	.	TGTGCCAGCAGCCAAGGTAGTAGCGCCGAGCAGTACTTC	CASSQGSSAEQYF
TRBJ1-3	.	TRBV5-6	.	TGTGCCAGCACCCCGCGCGGCAGCGGAAACACCATATATTTT	CASTPRGSGNTIYF
TRBJ1-5	.	TRBV28	.	TGTGCCAGCACCTATATTAATCAGCCCCAGCATTTT	CASTYINQPQHF
TRBJ2-1	.	TRBV6-5	TRBD2	TGTGCCAGCAGGACCTCTAGCGGACACAATGAGCAGTTCTTC	CASRTSSGHNEQFF
TRBJ1-1	.	TRBV30	.	TGTGCCTGGAGCCGCGGAGAGTACACTGAAGCTTTCTTT	CAWSRGEYTEAFF
TRBJ2-2	.	TRBV7-9	.	TGTGCCAGCAGCCCCTTCGGGATTCAGAACACCGGGGAGCTGTTTTTT	CASSPFGIQNTGELFF
TRBJ2-1	.	TRBV5-4	TRBD2	TGTGCCAGCAGCTTGGGACTAGCCTCCAATGAGCAGTTCTTC	CASSLGLASNEQFF
TRBJ2-1	once	TRBV19	.	TGTGCCAGTAGTATAGCACCGGGAGTTACCCTACAAGGGAAGTTCTTC	CASSIAPGVTLQGKFF
TRBJ1-6	.	TRBV3-1/TRBV3-2	TRBD1	TGTGCCAGCAGCCGGGGACAGGGATATTCACCCCTCCACTTT	CASSRGQGYSPLHF
TRBJ2-1	.	TRBV10-2	.	TGCGCCATTAGGTCAGCGGCTAGCTCCTACAATGAGCAGTTCTTC	CAIRSAASSYNEQFF
TRBJ2-7	.	TRBV19	TRBD1	TGTGCCAGTAGCCCCAAGGACAGGGGGCTGGGCGAGCAGTACTTC	CASSPKDRGLGEQYF
TRBJ1-4	.	TRBV9	.	TGTGCCAGCAGCGAGGGGTTTAATGAAAAACTGTTTTTT	CASSEGFNEKLFF
TRBJ1-2	.	TRBV3-1/TRBV3-2	.	TGTGCCAGCAGCCAAGAGTCGGGAGGGGCTTACTATGGCTACACCTTC	CASSQESGGAYYGYTF
TRBJ1-5	.	TRBV19	TRBD1	TGTGCCAGTAGCTGGGACAGTGATCAGCCCCAGCATTTT	CASSWDSDQPQHF
TRBJ2-3	once	TRBV5-4	.	TGTGCCAGCAGCTTACAGTTAGCGGCCTTAGATACGCAGTATTTT	CASSLQLAALDTQYF
TRBJ1-4	many	TRBV11-2	.	TGTGCCAGCAGTACAGGGAATGAAAAACTGTTTTTT	CASSTGNEKLFF
TRBJ2-1	.	TRBV28	.	TGTGCCAGCAGTTTCTATGGGCGAGAGAATGAGCAGTTCTTC	CASSFYGRENEQFF
TRBJ1-3	few	TRBV7-2	.	TGTGCCAGCAGCTTTCAGGGCACAATCTCTGGAAACACCATATATTTT	CASSFQGTISGNTIYF
TRBJ1-4	.	TRBV4-1	TRBD1	TGCGCCAGCAGCCCCTCAGACAGGGGCAGATGGAATGAAAAACTGTTTTTT	CASSPSDRGRWNEKLFF
TRBJ2-1	.	TRBV7-2	TRBD1	TGTGCCAGCAGCTTAGCGCAGGGACAGGGTCAAAATGAGCAGTTCTTC	CASSLAQGQGQNEQFF
TRBJ2-7	.	TRBV19	.	TGTGCCAGTAGTATGAAAACCGGGAGCGAGCAGTACTTC	CASSMKTGSEQYF
TRBJ2-1	.	TRBV7-9	.	TGTGCCAGCAGCTTACAGGGACAAGGGGATGAGCAGTTCTTC	CASSLQGQGDEQFF
TRBJ2-1	once	TRBV9	.	TGTGCCAGCAGCGTAGCGCCGGGAGACCCCTACAATGAGCAGTTCTTC	CASSVAPGDPYNEQFF